The clone carrying this T cell receptor (beta chain) has just one count. Its specificity is unknown. This sample was taken from a study of cytomegalovirus exposure and HLA in healthy donors. Whole-study findings and limits: Upon later analysis, HLA-associated TCR beta chains proved more clonally expanded than other, equally common chains. Cytomegalovirus association was assigned to approximately 160 TCR beta chains. Some V segments, including TRBV6-2 and TRBV6-3, were excluded as indistinguishable. A later analysis linked a missense variant in DCLRE1C to the trimming of TCR beta V and J genes.

Germline values: CDR1 MNHEY, CDR2 SVGAGI. There are 12 residues in the CDR3. V was cut by 8 bases and J by 2 bases, with 9 bases left in between. With 60 Vbeta and 13 Jbeta primers, the PCR was carried out. The protocol was immunoSEQ multiplex PCR, while the TCRdb copy is restricted to in-frame clones and leaves out a portion. The sample lists 150,000 or so clones; approximately 80% were seen once. The sample comprised PBMCs. The TCR sequence derives from a woman in her forties in good health and CMV-seropositive. The chain couples TRBV6-5 to TRBJ1-2; weak D call: TRBD1 (6 bases). CDR3 nucleotides: TGTGCCAGCGGGAGGGGGAACTATGGCTACACCTTC. Its translation is CASGRGNYGYTF.